Listed below are T cell receptor beta chains from one sample, sequenced in a study of T cell repertoires in cytomegalovirus infection. These receptors have no identified antigens. In TCRdb, the reads were re-called with MiXCR into one record per CDR3 protein. Of some 940,000 distinct CDR3 sequences detected, roughly 30% appear once; the ten largest clones hold roughly an eighth. The starting material was cultured CD8+ T cells from PBMCs, obtained from culture after CMV antigen stimulation. All receptors come from a human donor in good health (CMV status not recorded). Some clones in this sample may be carry-over from other donors' samples. Both conserved end residues are part of each CDR3. D genes are given only for firm matches. Clone size appears in some rows only: once, few, many, or a class for an expanded clone.

j_call,clone_size,v_call,d_call,cdr3_aa,cdr3_nt
TRBJ2-2,-,TRBV7-6,TRBD2,CTSSLTLAGTGELFF,TGTACCAGCAGCTTAACGCTAGCGGGGACCGGGGAGCTGTTTTTT
TRBJ2-2,many,TRBV7-6,-,CASSLTAGHNTGELFF,TGTGCCAGCAGCTTAACGGCGGGACACAACACCGGGGAGCTGTTTTTT
TRBJ2-4,-,TRBV27,TRBD1,CASSSNTGEKNIQYF,TGTGCCAGCAGTTCTAATACAGGGGAGAAAAACATTCAGTACTTC
TRBJ2-7,-,TRBV6-1,-,CASSEYPPMTDYEQYF,TGTGCCAGCAGTGAATATCCTCCGATGACAGACTACGAGCAGTACTTC
TRBJ2-1,-,TRBV9,-,CASSVWTGRGNEQFF,TGTGCCAGCAGCGTGTGGACAGGGAGGGGCAATGAGCAGTTCTTC
TRBJ1-1,few,TRBV4-3,-,CASSPGVLMNTEAFF,TGCGCCAGCAGCCCTGGGGTACTCATGAACACTGAAGCTTTCTTT
TRBJ1-5,-,TRBV7-9,-,CASSLGDLPRRPQHF,TGTGCCAGCAGCTTAGGGGACCTCCCCCGTCGGCCCCAGCATTTT
TRBJ1-1,-,TRBV19,TRBD1,CASSITGGGKTEAFF,TGTGCCAGTAGTATAACAGGGGGTGGAAAAACTGAAGCTTTCTTT
TRBJ2-7,many,TRBV4-1,-,CASSQDEQGLGYEQYF,TGCGCCAGCAGCCAAGATGAACAGGGCCTCGGCTACGAGCAGTACTTC
TRBJ1-2,few,TRBV7-9,-,CASSFPRDLVNGYTF,TGTGCCAGCAGCTTCCCCAGGGATCTCGTGAATGGCTACACCTTC